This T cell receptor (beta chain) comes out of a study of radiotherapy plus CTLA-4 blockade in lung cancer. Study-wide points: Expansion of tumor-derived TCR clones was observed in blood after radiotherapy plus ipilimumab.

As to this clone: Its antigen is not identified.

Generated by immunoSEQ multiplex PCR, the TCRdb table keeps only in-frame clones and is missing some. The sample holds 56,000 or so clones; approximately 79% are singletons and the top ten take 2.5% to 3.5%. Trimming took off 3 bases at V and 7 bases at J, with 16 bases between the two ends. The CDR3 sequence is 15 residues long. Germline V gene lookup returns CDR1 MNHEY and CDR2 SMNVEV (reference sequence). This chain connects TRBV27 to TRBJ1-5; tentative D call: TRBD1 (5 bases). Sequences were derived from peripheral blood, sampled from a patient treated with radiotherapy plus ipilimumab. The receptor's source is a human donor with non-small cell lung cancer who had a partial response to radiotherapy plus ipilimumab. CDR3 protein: CASSFSSGGGQPQHF. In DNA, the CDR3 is TGTGCCAGCAGTTTTAGTTCGGGGGGTGGGCAGCCCCAGCATTTT.